This is a list of T cell receptor beta chains from one sample in a study of response to subunit inactivated influenza vaccine. TCRdb analysed the RT-PCR reads with MiXCR anew, one entry per CDR3 protein. The sample lists hundreds of thousands of distinct CDR3 sequences; around 16% were seen once. This material consisted of PBMCs from blood, taken about 11 days after vaccination. The receptors originated from a man in his fifties who received an inactivated influenza vaccine. Both conserved end residues are part of each CDR3. The D gene is left open where the match is weak. Size values are once, few and many counts, or a class for expanded clones, and some rows have none.

v_gene,j_gene,abundance,d_gene,CDR3aa,CDR3nt
TRBV7-8,TRBJ1-2,many,NA,CASSLTVIGLYGYTF,TGTGCCAGCAGCTTAACGGTTATCGGACTCTATGGCTACACCTTC
TRBV12-3/TRBV12-4,TRBJ2-7,many,NA,CASSKSYEQYF,TGTGCCAGCAGTAAATCCTACGAGCAGTACTTC
TRBV6-5,TRBJ2-1,few,TRBD2,CASSSALLAGRNNEQFF,TGTGCCAGCAGTTCCGCCTTACTAGCGGGACGAAACAATGAGCAGTTCTTC
TRBV18,TRBJ2-1,NA,NA,CASSPGERVYNEQFF,TGTGCCAGCTCACCAGGGGAAAGGGTCTACAATGAGCAGTTCTTC
TRBV20-1,TRBJ1-5,few,NA,CSARDRQVYQPQHF,TGCAGTGCTAGAGATCGACAGGTCTATCAGCCCCAGCATTTT
TRBV5-6,TRBJ2-1,few,TRBD2,CASSLVTSDYNEQFF,TGTGCCAGCAGCTTGGTGACTAGCGACTACAATGAGCAGTTCTTC
TRBV5-6,TRBJ2-5,NA,TRBD2,CASIRTRDETQYF,TGTGCCAGCATCCGGACTAGGGATGAGACCCAGTACTTC
TRBV5-1,TRBJ2-5,NA,TRBD1,CASSFNRGYQETQYF,TGCGCCAGCAGCTTCAACAGGGGGTACCAAGAGACCCAGTACTTC
TRBV20-1,TRBJ2-2,NA,TRBD1,CSARDLYRDRRSGELFF,TGCAGTGCTAGAGACCTTTACAGGGACAGAAGGTCCGGGGAGCTGTTTTTT
TRBV28,TRBJ1-2,few,TRBD1,CASSLLGQGIGYTF,TGTGCCAGCAGTTTACTGGGACAGGGTATTGGCTACACCTTC
TRBV12-3/TRBV12-4,TRBJ1-3,few,TRBD1,CASSRSQGARGNTIYF,TGTGCCAGCAGCCGCTCCCAGGGGGCTAGAGGAAACACCATATATTTT
TRBV5-1,TRBJ2-1,many,TRBD2,CASSLIAGGSLNEQFF,TGCGCCAGCAGCTTGATAGCGGGGGGGTCTCTCAATGAGCAGTTCTTC
TRBV10-3,TRBJ1-1,NA,TRBD1,CASKGQGVPEAFF,TGTGCCTCAAAAGGACAGGGGGTACCTGAAGCTTTCTTT
TRBV6-2/TRBV6-3,TRBJ2-2,NA,NA,CASKRPAGGLNTGELFF,TGTGCCAGCAAAAGGCCCGCCGGAGGGTTGAACACCGGGGAGCTGTTTTTT
TRBV20-1,TRBJ2-7,few,NA,CSARSPPTEGYEQYF,TGCAGTGCTAGGTCCCCACCGACTGAAGGCTACGAGCAGTACTTC
TRBV10-3,TRBJ2-1,NA,NA,CAISSKGGLEQFF,TGTGCCATCAGTTCCAAGGGGGGATTAGAGCAGTTCTTC
TRBV11-2,TRBJ2-7,NA,TRBD2,CASTAGGLSVYEQYF,TGTGCCAGCACGGCGGGGGGGCTCTCGGTCTACGAGCAGTACTTC
TRBV20-1,TRBJ2-7,NA,NA,CSAVGGTARYNEQYF,TGCAGTGCTGTGGGGGGGACAGCGAGGTACAACGAGCAGTACTTC
TRBV28,TRBJ2-3,few,NA,CASSLQSNHPRTQYF,TGTGCCAGCAGTTTACAGTCCAATCACCCAAGGACGCAGTATTTT
TRBV20-1,TRBJ2-1,NA,NA,CSATAQGFEQFF,TGCAGTGCTACCGCTCAGGGGTTTGAGCAGTTCTTC
TRBV6-2/TRBV6-3,TRBJ2-7,NA,TRBD1,CASSSGQGVSHEQYF,TGTGCCAGCAGTTCCGGACAGGGGGTCTCCCACGAGCAGTACTTC
TRBV4-3,TRBJ1-4,NA,TRBD1,CASSQDMVGTGPEKLFF,TGCGCCAGCAGCCAAGATATGGTCGGGACAGGGCCTGAAAAACTGTTTTTT
TRBV7-2,TRBJ2-3,many,TRBD2,CASSRGGGTDTQYF,TGTGCCAGCAGCCGGGGGGGAGGCACAGATACGCAGTATTTT
TRBV5-1,TRBJ2-5,NA,TRBD1,CASRDGQDWETQYF,TGCGCCAGCAGGGACGGACAGGACTGGGAGACCCAGTACTTC
TRBV27,TRBJ2-7,NA,TRBD2,CASSPHERGAQYF,TGTGCCAGCAGTCCCCATGAGCGGGGGGCGCAGTACTTC
TRBV7-3,TRBJ2-6,NA,NA,CASSLRSSGANVLTF,TGTGCCAGCAGCCTCAGGAGCTCTGGGGCCAACGTCCTGACTTTC